This T cell receptor beta chain comes out of a study of blood T cell repertoires in COVID-19. Germline V gene lookup returns CDR1 SGHTA and CDR2 FQGTGA. This CDR3 spans 14 amino acids. Between the trimmed V and J ends, which lost 5 bases and 2 bases, there was a span of 13 bases. Participants, about 18 to 90 years old, spanned around 26 US areas. Cohort placement rested on clinical history that participants reported themselves. The study counted Cohort 3 donors as recovered given two negative PCRs, clearance, or symptom resolution. The repertoire was sequenced with immunoSEQ multiplex PCR; TCRdb's copy has only in-frame clones and lacks some. This sample carries 130,000 to 150,000 clones, about 79% of them seen once, and the ten largest clones take approximately 9.2%.

The gene calls are TRBV7-3 and TRBJ2-7, with a weak D call TRBD1 (6 bases). The material sequenced was PBMCs or T cells enriched from blood (not recorded which). The clonotype originates from a man between 50 and 59 years old who had recovered from COVID-19. CDR3 bases: TGTGCCAGCAGCAACGACAGGAGGCCCTACGAGCAGTACTTC. It is translated as CASSNDRRPYEQYF.